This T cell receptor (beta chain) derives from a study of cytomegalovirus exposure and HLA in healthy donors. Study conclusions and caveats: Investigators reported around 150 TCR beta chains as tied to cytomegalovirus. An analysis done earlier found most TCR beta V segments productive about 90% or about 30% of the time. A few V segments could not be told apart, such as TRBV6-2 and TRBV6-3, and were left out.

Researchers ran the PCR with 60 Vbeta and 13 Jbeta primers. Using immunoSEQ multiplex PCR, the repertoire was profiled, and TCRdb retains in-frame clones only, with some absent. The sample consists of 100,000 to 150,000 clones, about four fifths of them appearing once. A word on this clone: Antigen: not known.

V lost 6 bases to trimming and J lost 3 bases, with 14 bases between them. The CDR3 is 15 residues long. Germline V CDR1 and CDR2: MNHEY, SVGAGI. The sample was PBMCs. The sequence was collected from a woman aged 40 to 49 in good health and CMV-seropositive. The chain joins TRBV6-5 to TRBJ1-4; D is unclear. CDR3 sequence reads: CASRTTPVPNEKLFF. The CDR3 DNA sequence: TGTGCCAGCAGGACAACGCCTGTCCCTAATGAAAAACTGTTTTTT.